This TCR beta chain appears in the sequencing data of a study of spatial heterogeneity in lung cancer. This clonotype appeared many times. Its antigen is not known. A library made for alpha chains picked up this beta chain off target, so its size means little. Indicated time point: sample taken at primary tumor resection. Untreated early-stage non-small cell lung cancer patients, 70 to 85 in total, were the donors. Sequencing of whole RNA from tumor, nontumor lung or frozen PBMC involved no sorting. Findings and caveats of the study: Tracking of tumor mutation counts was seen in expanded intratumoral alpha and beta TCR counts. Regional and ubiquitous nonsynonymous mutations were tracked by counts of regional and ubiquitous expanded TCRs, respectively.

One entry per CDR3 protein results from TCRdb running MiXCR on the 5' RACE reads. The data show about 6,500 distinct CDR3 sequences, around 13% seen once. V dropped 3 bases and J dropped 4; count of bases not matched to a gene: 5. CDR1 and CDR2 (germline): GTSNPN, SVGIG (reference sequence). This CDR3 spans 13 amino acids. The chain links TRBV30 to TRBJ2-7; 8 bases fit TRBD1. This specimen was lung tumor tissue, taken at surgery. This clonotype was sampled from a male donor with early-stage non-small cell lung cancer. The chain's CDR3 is CAWRAGGRYEQYF. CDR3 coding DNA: TGTGCCTGGAGGGCAGGGGGCCGGTACGAGCAGTACTTC.